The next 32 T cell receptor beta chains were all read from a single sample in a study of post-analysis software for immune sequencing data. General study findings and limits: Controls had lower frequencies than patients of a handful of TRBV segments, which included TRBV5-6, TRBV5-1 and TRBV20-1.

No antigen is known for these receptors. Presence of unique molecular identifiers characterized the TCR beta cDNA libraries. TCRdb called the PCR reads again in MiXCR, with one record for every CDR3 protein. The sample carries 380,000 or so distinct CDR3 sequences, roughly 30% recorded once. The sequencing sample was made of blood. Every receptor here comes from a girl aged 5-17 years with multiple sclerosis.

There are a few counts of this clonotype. CDR3 sequence (DNA): TGTGCCAGCAGTTTAAGGGGGACGTATGGCTACACCTTC. The encoded protein is CASSLRGTYGYTF. The chain uses TRBV28 and TRBJ1-2; D perhaps matches TRBD1 (6 bases). There are 13 residues in the CDR3. V lost 2 bases to trimming and J lost 5 bases, with 9 bases between them. Germline V lookup: CDR1 MDHEN, CDR2 SYDVKM.

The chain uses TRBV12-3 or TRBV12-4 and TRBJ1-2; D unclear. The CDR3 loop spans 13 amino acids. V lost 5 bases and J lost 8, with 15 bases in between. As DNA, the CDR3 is TGTGCCAGCAGTCACGACGGGGAACAAGGCTACACCTTC. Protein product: CASSHDGEQGYTF.

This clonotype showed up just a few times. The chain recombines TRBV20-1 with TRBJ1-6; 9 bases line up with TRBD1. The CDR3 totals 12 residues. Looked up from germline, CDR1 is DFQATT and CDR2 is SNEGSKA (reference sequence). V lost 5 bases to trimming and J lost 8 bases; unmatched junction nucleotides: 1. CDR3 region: CSAGDRDSPLHF. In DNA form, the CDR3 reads TGCAGTGCTGGGGACAGGGATTCACCCCTCCACTTT.

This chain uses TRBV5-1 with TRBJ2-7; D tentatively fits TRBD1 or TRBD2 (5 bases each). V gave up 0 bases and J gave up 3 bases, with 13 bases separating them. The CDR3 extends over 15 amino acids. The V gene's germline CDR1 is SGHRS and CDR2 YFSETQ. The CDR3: CASSLAGTDGYEQYF. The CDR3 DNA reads TGCGCCAGCAGCTTGGCAGGGACGGACGGCTACGAGCAGTACTTC.

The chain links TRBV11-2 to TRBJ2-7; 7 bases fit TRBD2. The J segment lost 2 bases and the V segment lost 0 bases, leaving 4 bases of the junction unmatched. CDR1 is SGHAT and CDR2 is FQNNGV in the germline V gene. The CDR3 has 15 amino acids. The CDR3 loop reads CASSLDPGGPYEQYF. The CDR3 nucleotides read TGTGCCAGCAGCTTAGACCCGGGGGGACCCTACGAGCAGTACTTC.

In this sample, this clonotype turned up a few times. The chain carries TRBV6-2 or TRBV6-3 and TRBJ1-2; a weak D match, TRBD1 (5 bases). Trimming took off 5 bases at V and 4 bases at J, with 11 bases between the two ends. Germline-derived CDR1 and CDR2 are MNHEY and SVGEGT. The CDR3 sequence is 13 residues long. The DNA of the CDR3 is TGTGCCAGCAGTGACGGGGCGAGCTATGGCTACACCTTC. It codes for CASSDGASYGYTF.

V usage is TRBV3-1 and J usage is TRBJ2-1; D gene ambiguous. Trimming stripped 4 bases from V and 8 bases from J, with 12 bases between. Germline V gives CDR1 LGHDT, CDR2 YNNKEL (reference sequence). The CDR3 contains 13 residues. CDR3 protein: CASSPALGYEQFF. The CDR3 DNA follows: TGTGCCAGCAGCCCAGCGCTGGGCTATGAGCAGTTCTTC.

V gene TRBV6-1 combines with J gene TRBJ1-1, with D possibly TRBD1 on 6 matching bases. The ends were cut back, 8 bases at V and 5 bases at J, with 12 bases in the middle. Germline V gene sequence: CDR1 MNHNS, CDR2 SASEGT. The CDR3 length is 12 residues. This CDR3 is CASCVGGTEAFF. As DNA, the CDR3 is TGTGCCAGCTGTGTAGGGGGTACTGAAGCTTTCTTT.

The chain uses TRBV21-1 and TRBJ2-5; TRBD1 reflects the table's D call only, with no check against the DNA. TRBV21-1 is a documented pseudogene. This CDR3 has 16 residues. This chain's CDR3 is CASSMGEDSTKETQYF. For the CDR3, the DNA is TGTGCCAGCAGCATGGGAGAGGACTCTACCAAAGAGACCCAGTACTTC.

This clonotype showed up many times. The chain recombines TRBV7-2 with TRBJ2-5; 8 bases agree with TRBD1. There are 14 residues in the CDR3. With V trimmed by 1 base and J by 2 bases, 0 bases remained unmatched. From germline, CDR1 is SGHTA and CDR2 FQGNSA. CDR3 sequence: CASSLDRGQETQYF. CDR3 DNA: TGTGCCAGCAGCTTAGACAGGGGGCAAGAGACCCAGTACTTC.

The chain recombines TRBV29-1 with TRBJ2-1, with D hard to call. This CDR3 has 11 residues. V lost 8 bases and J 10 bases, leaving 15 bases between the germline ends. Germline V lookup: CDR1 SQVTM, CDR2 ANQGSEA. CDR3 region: CSPSAAREQFF. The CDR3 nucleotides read TGCAGCCCCTCGGCTGCACGGGAGCAGTTCTTC.

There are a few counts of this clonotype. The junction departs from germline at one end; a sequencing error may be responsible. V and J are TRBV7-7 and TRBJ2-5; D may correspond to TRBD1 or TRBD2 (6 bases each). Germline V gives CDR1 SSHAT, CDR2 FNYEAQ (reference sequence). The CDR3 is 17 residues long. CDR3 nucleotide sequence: TGTGCTAGCAGCTTAGCGAAAACAACGGGGGCCCAAGAGACCCAGTACTTC. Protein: CASSLAKTTGAQETQYF.

The CDR3 here is CASSGEGDQPQHF. CDR3 DNA: TGTGCCAGCAGCGGGGAAGGGGATCAGCCCCAGCATTTT. The V call is TRBV9, the J call TRBJ1-5; possibly TRBD1 for D (5 bases). V lost 3 bases, J lost 5 bases, and 9 bases lay in between. The CDR3 has 13 residues. Germline assignment: CDR1 SGDLS and CDR2 YYNGEE. Filled out from reference TRBV9 and TRBJ1-5, the complete variable domain reads DSGVTQTPKHLITATGQRVTLRCSPRSGDLSVYWYQQSLDQGLQFLIQYYNGEERAKGNILERFSAQQFPDLHSELNLSSLELGDSALYFCASSGEGDQPQHFGDGTRLSIL.

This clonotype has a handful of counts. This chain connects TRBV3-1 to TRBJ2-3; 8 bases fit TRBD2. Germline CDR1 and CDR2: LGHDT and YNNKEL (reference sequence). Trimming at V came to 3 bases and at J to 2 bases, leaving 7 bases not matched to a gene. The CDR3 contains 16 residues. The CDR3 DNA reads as TGTGCCAGCAGCCAGAATAGCGGGGAGGACACAGATACGCAGTATTTT. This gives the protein CASSQNSGEDTDTQYF.

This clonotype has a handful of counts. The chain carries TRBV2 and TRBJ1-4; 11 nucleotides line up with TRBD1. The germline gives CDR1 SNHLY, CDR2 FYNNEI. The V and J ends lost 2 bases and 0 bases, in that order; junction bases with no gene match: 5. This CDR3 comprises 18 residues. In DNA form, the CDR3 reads TGTGCCAGCAGTGAATGGACAGGGGGCCTCACAACTAATGAAAAACTGTTTTTT. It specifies CASSEWTGGLTTNEKLFF. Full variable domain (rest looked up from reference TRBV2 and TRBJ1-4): EPEVTQTPSHQVTQMGQEVILRCVPISNHLYFYWYRQILGQKVEFLVSFYNNEISEKSEIFDDQFSVERPDGSNFTLKIRSTKLEDSAMYFCASSEWTGGLTTNEKLFFGSGTQLSVL.

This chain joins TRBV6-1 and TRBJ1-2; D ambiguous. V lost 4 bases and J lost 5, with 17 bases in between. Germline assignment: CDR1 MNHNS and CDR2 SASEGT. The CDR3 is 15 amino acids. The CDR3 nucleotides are TGTGCCAGCAGTGGGACGATCCTAACCGAGTATGGCTACACCTTC. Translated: CASSGTILTEYGYTF.

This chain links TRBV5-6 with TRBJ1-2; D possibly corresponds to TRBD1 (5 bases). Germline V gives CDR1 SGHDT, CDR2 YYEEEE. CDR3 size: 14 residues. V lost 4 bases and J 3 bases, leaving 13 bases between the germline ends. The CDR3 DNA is TGTGCCAGCAGCCCGGACGGGGGGTACTATGGCTACACCTTC. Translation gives CASSPDGGYYGYTF.

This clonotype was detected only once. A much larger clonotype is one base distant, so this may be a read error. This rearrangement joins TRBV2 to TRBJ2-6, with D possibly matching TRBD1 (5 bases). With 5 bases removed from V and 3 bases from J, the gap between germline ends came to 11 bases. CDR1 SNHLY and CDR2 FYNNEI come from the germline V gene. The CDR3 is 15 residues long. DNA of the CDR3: TGTGCCAGCAGTCCGACAGCTTTTGGGGCCAACGTCCTGACTTTC. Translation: CASSPTAFGANVLTF.

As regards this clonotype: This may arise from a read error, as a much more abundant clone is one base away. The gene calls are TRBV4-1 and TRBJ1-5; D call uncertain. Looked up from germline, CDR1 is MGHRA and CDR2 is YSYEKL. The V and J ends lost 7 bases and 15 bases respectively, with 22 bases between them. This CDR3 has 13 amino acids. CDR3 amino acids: CASNNLPWSPRHF. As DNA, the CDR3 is TGCGCCAGCAACAATCTACCTTGGAGTCCAAGGCATTTT.

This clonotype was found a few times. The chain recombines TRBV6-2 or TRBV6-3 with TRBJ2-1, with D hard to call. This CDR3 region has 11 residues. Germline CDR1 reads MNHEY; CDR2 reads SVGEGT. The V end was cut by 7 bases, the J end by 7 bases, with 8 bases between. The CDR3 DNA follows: TGTGCCAGCAACCCTCTGAATGAGCAGTTCTTC. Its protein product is CASNPLNEQFF.

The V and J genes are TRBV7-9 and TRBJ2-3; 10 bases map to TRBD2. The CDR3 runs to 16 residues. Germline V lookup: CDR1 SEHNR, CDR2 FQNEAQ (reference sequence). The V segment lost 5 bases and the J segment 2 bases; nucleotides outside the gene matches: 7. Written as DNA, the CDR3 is TGTGCCAGCAGCCAGCATAGCGGGGGGCCCACAGATACGCAGTATTTT. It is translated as CASSQHSGGPTDTQYF.

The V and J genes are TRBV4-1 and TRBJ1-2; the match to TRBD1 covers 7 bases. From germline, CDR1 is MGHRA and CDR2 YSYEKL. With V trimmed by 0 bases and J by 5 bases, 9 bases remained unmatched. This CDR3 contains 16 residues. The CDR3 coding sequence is TGCGCCAGCAGCCAAGATCTAAGGACAGGCGCTTATGGCTACACCTTC. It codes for CASSQDLRTGAYGYTF.

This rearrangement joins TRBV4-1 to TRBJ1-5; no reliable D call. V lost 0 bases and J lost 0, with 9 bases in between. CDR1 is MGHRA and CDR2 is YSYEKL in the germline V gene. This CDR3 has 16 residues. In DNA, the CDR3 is TGCGCCAGCAGCCAAGATCACCGGTTTAGCAATCAGCCCCAGCATTTT. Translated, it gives CASSQDHRFSNQPQHF.

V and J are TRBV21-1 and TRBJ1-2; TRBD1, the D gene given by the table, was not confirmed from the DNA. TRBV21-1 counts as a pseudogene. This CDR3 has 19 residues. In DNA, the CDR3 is TGTGCCAGCAGCCCCATCCGTAAAGCGTTCTGGGGCAAGGGGTATGGCTACACCTTC. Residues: CASSPIRKAFWGKGYGYTF.

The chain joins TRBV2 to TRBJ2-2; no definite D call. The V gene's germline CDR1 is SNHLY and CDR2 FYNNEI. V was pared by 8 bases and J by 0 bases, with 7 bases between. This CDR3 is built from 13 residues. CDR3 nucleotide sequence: TGTGCCAGCCAACGGGCGAACACCGGGGAGCTGTTTTTT. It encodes CASQRANTGELFF. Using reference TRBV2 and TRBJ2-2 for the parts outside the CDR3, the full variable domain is EPEVTQTPSHQVTQMGQEVILRCVPISNHLYFYWYRQILGQKVEFLVSFYNNEISEKSEIFDDQFSVERPDGSNFTLKIRSTKLEDSAMYFCASQRANTGELFFGEGSRLTVL.

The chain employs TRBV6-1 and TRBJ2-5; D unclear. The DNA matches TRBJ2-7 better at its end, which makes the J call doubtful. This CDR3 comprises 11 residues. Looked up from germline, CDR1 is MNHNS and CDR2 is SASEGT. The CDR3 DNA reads TGTGCCAGCAGTGACATGGTCGAGCAGTACTTC. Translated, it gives CASSDMVEQYF.

The CDR3 loop reads CASSSNRDSNQPQHF. In DNA form, the CDR3 reads TGTGCCAGCAGTTCCAACAGGGATAGTAATCAGCCCCAGCATTTT. The rearrangement links TRBV27 to TRBJ1-5; D might be TRBD1 (6 bases). From germline, CDR1 is MNHEY and CDR2 SMNVEV (reference sequence). Trimming cost V 4 bases and J 4 bases, with 14 bases left between them. The CDR3 loop spans 15 amino acids.

CDR3 sequence: CASSSGQGTGNQPQHF. CDR3 in DNA: TGTGCCAGCAGTTCGGGACAGGGGACGGGCAATCAGCCCCAGCATTTT. The chain couples TRBV6-6 to TRBJ1-5; 10 bases map to TRBD1. The CDR3 sequence is 16 residues long. The J segment lost 2 bases and the V segment lost 4 bases, leaving 5 bases of the junction unmatched. Germline V gene lookup returns CDR1 MNHNY and CDR2 SVGAGI (reference sequence).

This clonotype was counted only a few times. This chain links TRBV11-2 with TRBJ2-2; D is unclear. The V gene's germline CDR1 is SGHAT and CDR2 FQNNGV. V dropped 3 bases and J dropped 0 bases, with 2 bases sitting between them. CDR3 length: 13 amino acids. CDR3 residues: CASSFTNTGELFF. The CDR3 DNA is TGTGCCAGCAGCTTCACGAACACCGGGGAGCTGTTTTTT.

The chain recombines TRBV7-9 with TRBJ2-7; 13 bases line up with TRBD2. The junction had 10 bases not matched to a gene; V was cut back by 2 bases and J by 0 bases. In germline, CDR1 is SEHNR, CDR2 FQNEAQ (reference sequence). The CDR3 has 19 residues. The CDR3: CASSLPKTSGGPSSYEQYF. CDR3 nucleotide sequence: TGTGCCAGCAGCTTACCAAAGACTAGCGGGGGGCCGAGCTCCTACGAGCAGTACTTC.

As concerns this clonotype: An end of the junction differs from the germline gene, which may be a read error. The CDR3 region is CSVEGESTGERFF. Here the CDR3 DNA reads TGCAGCGTTGAAGGGGAAAGCACCGGGGAGCGGTTTTTT. This chain uses TRBV29-1 with TRBJ2-2, with a possible D match to TRBD2 (5 bases). Germline-derived CDR1 and CDR2 are SQVTM and ANQGSEA. CDR3 size: 13 residues.

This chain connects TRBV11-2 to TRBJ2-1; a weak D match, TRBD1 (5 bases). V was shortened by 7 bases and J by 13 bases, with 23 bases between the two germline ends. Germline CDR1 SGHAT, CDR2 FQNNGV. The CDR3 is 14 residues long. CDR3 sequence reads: CASTQGGSTIRQFF. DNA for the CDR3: TGTGCCAGCACCCAGGGTGGCAGCACCATACGCCAGTTCTTC.